This TCR beta chain originates from a study of early T cells in non-severe SARS-CoV-2 infection. On the study more broadly: The chains were unpaired, and the sequenced material was bulk RNA from unsorted whole blood.

On this clonotype itself: What it binds is unknown.

Study-level results: The VDJdb matching leaned toward anti-spike CD8 responses and overlooked private and CD4 specificities.

Separate cDNA molecules each had unique molecular identifiers attached to them. In TCRdb, the 5' RACE reads were re-called with MiXCR into one record per CDR3 protein. The sample lists about 58,000 distinct CDR3 sequences; roughly 13% were seen once. The sequenced material came from whole blood. This TCR was recovered from an adult who was a healthcare worker with PCR-confirmed SARS-CoV-2 infection or an uninfected control (not recorded which).

CDR3 region: CASSTSGSAYEQYF. The CDR3 coding sequence is TGTGCCAGCAGCACTAGCGGGAGCGCTTACGAGCAGTACTTC. The chain joins TRBV7-2 to TRBJ2-7; 11 bases map to TRBD2. Germline-derived CDR1 and CDR2 are SGHTA and FQGNSA. Trimming took 5 bases from V and 4 from J; bases not matched to a gene: 4. The length of the CDR3 is 14 residues.